This section outlines one T cell receptor (beta chain) sequence together with its context. There is no known antigen for this receptor. Per-nucleotide qualities are absent, and no much larger clonotype sits a single base away. The immunoSEQ Assay, a bias-controlled multiplex PCR, was used to amplify TCRbeta CDR3 regions from genomic DNA. As for how the authors treated the data: Nucleated cell counts per sample were estimated from amplification of reference gene primers within the assay. To quantify the absolute abundance of each unique TCRbeta CDR3 rearrangement, sequence reads were collapsed and filtered. Productive Simpson clonality was computed per sample as the square root of Simpson's diversity index over productive rearrangements. The immuneACCESS repertoire file appears here via TCRdb, limited to in-frame rearrangements. These files lack a portion of the clones; in checked studies, under half of the deficit traces to unresolved V genes, and the cause of the others is not known. D and trimming were read from the DNA, whereas the V and J calls and clone size are those reported in that table. Within this sample are under 200,000 clones, with approximately 90% of them counted one time only. The ten largest clones capture 0.77% of the sample.

Participants in the prospective study were aged about 18 to 95 years, lived in more than 20 United States geographic areas, and enrolled through a virtual design. Cohort assignment in the prospective study relied on participant-reported clinical history from a screening survey and a study questionnaire. ImmuneRACE Cohort 3 recovered participants were defined by two consecutive negative NP/OP PCR tests, healthcare professional clearance, or symptom resolution. Each participant in the prospective study had whole blood, serum and a nasopharyngeal or oropharyngeal swab collected by mobile phlebotomists. Over an approximately 2-month period, participants in the prospective study had the option of providing additional blood draws and questionnaires. Before DNA extraction, blood samples from the prospective study were shipped at room temperature or frozen. The data were taken from a study of blood T cell repertoires in COVID-19 (dated by TCRdb to 2018 to 2021). As for the study more broadly: The collaborator samples originated in the United States, Italy and Spain and spanned the acute and convalescent phases of COVID-19. The repertoires were released in a freely available public database meant as a resource for research on the immune response to SARS-CoV-2. Samples were obtained from the ongoing ImmuneRACE study (first 160 participants) and from approximately 1,200 subjects provided by 6 global collaborators. Where available, HLA class I and class II types were obtained from metadata supplied by the sample provider rather than from assay-based typing. The prospective study material was composed of cDNA or gDNA derived from T cells, B-cell-depleted T cells, or PBMCs. The sample metadata nearly always contained a de-identified subject ID, COVID-19 status, age in years and sex. Deeply sampled blood TCRbeta repertoires from subjects exposed to, actively infected with, or recovered from COVID-19 were included in the dataset.

Findings and caveats that apply to the study as a whole: The amount of clinical and demographic metadata varied by source and participant and was provided uncurated.

The CDR3 contains 13 residues, cysteine and phenylalanine counted. Only CDR3 DNA remains: 39 bases, in frame from the first base. From a lookup of the germline V gene (reference sequence), CDR1 and CDR2 are MNHEY and SMNVEV. Relative to germline, V is 6 bases shorter and J is 0 bases shorter, with 7 bases between their ends. The V gene is TRBV27 and the J gene is TRBJ2-3, with the D gene not clear enough to name. This TCR was sampled from a woman under 30 who had recovered from COVID-19. The material sequenced was PBMCs or T cells enriched from blood (not recorded which). The DNA sequence follows: TGTGCCAGCAGGAGATCTAGCACAGATACGCAGTATTTT. This gives the protein CASRRSSTDTQYF.